A selection of T cell receptor beta chains follows, all from one sample in a study of cytomegalovirus exposure and HLA in healthy donors. Assay: immunoSEQ multiplex PCR; the TCRdb copy retains only in-frame clones and omits some. This sample has about 110,000 clones, with 80% to 85% found just once. Source material: PBMCs. The receptors were sampled from a woman aged 30 to 39 in good health and CMV-seronegative. Each CDR3 is given with its conserved first and last residue. A D gene is named only where the DNA matches it firmly. Clone size appears in some rows only: once, few, many, or a class for an expanded clone.

j_call d_call clone_size v_call cdr3_aa cdr3_nt
TRBJ2-5 . . TRBV19 CASSMGGTEETQYF TGTGCCAGTAGTATGGGCGGGACTGAAGAGACCCAGTACTTC
TRBJ1-5 . . TRBV11-2 CASSLGPAGHQPQHF TGTGCCAGCAGCTTAGGCCCCGCGGGCCATCAGCCCCAGCATTTT
TRBJ1-3 . . TRBV5-4 CASSLEAQTTGNTIYF TGTGCCAGCAGCTTGGAGGCCCAGACTACTGGAAACACCATATATTTT
TRBJ2-1 TRBD2 . TRBV28 CASSSGQGLAGGKTFSEFF TGTGCCAGCAGCTCCGGACAGGGCTTAGCGGGAGGCAAGACGTTTAGCGAGTTCTTC
TRBJ2-5 . . TRBV9 CASRGGAGETQYF TGTGCCAGCAGGGGGGGGGCCGGGGAGACCCAGTACTTC
TRBJ1-5 . . TRBV2 CASNTGEDFGNQPQHF TGTGCCAGCAATACGGGAGAAGACTTTGGCAATCAGCCCCAGCATTTT
TRBJ2-2 TRBD2 . TRBV5-1 CASSYLTSGRDTGELFF TGCGCCAGCAGCTACCTGACTAGCGGGAGAGACACCGGGGAGCTGTTTTTT
TRBJ2-7 TRBD1 few TRBV5-4 CASSQEVTGWYEQYF TGTGCCAGCAGCCAAGAAGTGACAGGGTGGTACGAGCAGTACTTC
TRBJ1-1 . once TRBV19 CASSVTVDTEAFF TGTGCCAGTAGTGTGACAGTGGACACTGAAGCTTTCTTT
TRBJ2-5 . . TRBV7-2 CASSPGELQYF TGTGCCAGCAGCCCGGGGGAGCTGCAGTACTTC
TRBJ1-6 . . TRBV18 CASSPITGNNSPLHF TGTGCCAGCTCACCAATCACGGGGAATAATTCACCCCTCCACTTT
TRBJ1-1 . . TRBV7-2 CASSLGAGTFAFF TGTGCCAGCAGCTTAGGTGCGGGGACTTTCGCTTTCTTT
TRBJ2-2 TRBD2 . TRBV29-1 CSVGVSGTGGELFF TGCAGCGTGGGCGTTAGCGGGACGGGCGGGGAGCTGTTTTTT
TRBJ2-2 TRBD2 . TRBV9 CASSVLAGATGELFF TGTGCCAGCAGCGTCCTAGCGGGAGCGACCGGGGAGCTGTTTTTT
TRBJ2-2 TRBD2 few TRBV11-2 CASSLVVLAGYTGELFF TGTGCCAGCAGCTTAGTGGTTCTAGCGGGGTACACCGGGGAGCTGTTTTTT
TRBJ1-1 TRBD1 . TRBV6-1 CASTTGVFTEAFF TGTGCCAGCACTACAGGGGTATTCACTGAAGCTTTCTTT
TRBJ2-1 TRBD2 . TRBV25-1 CASSLAGVNEQFF TGTGCCAGCAGTTTAGCGGGAGTGAATGAGCAGTTCTTC
TRBJ1-5 . . TRBV4-2 CASSQGGGTQSMHF TGTGCCAGCAGCCAAGGCGGTGGCACCCAAAGCATGCATTTT
TRBJ2-1 TRBD2 . TRBV4-3 CASSQDAGVEQFF TGCGCCAGCAGCCAAGATGCGGGGGTTGAGCAGTTCTTC
TRBJ1-3 . . TRBV6-5 CASSSTGNTIYF TGTGCCAGCAGTTCCACAGGAAACACCATATATTTT
TRBJ2-6 . . TRBV10-2 CASSERAGSSGANVLTF TGCGCCAGCAGTGAAAGGGCGGGCAGCTCTGGGGCCAACGTCCTGACTTTC
TRBJ1-1 . . TRBV27 CASSRIPRTAAEAFF TGTGCCAGCAGTCGAATCCCCCGGACAGCGGCTGAAGCTTTCTTT
TRBJ1-4 TRBD1 . TRBV7-6 CASSLTGGRGNEKLFF TGTGCCAGCAGCTTGACAGGGGGCAGGGGGAATGAAAAACTGTTTTTT
TRBJ2-1 TRBD2 . TRBV11-3 CASSPRLAGPNEQFF TGTGCCAGCAGCCCCCGACTAGCAGGGCCCAATGAGCAGTTCTTC
TRBJ1-3 . . TRBV5-8 CASSFGRGMGNTIYF TGTGCCAGCAGCTTCGGCAGGGGAATGGGAAACACCATATATTTT
TRBJ1-6 . . TRBV19 CASRDRQSSYNSPLHF TGTGCCAGTAGAGACCGACAGAGCTCCTATAATTCACCCCTCCACTTT
TRBJ1-2 TRBD1 . TRBV29-1 CSVEASGTGGNYGYTF TGCAGCGTTGAAGCGTCCGGGACAGGGGGCAACTATGGCTACACCTTC
TRBJ1-2 TRBD1 . TRBV4-3 CASSPGDRGDYGYTF TGCGCCAGCAGCCCAGGGGACAGGGGGGATTATGGCTACACCTTC
TRBJ2-5 TRBD1 . TRBV2 CAGGDRGIGETQYF TGTGCCGGAGGGGACAGGGGGATAGGAGAGACCCAGTACTTC
TRBJ2-5 . few TRBV5-5 CASSFRGLQETQYF TGTGCCAGCAGCTTTCGCGGACTCCAAGAGACCCAGTACTTC
TRBJ2-7 . . TRBV5-1 CASSPLSGGALEQYF TGCGCCAGCAGCCCCTTAAGCGGAGGGGCTCTCGAGCAGTACTTC
TRBJ1-3 . once TRBV9 CASSVVGGQTSGNTIYF TGTGCCAGCAGCGTAGTAGGAGGACAGACCTCTGGAAACACCATATATTTT